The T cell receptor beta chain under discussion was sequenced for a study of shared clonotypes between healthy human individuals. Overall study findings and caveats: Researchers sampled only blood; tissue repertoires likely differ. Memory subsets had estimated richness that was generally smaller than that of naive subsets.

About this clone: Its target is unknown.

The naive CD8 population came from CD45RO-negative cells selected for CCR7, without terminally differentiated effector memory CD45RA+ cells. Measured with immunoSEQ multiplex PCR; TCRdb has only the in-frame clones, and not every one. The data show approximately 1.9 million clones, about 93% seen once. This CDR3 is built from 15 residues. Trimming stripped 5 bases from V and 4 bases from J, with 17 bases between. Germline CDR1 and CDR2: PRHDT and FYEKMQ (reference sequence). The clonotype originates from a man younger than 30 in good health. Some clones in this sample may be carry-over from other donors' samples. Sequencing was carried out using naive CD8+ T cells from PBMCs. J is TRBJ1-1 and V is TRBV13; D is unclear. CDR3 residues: CASSPDGESGTEAFF. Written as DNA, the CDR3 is TGTGCCAGCAGCCCAGACGGAGAAAGCGGCACTGAAGCTTTCTTT.